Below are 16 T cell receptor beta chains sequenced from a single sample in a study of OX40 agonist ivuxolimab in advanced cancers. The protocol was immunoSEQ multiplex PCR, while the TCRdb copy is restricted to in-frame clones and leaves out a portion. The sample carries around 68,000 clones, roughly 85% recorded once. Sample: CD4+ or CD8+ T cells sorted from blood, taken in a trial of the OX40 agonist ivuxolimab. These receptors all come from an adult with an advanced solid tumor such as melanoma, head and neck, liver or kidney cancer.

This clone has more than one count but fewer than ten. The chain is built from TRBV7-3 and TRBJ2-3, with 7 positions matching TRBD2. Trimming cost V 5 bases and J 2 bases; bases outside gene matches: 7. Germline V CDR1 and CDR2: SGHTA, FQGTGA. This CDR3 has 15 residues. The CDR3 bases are TGTGCCAGCAGCCCCACTAGCGCGAACACAGATACGCAGTATTTT. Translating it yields CASSPTSANTDTQYF.

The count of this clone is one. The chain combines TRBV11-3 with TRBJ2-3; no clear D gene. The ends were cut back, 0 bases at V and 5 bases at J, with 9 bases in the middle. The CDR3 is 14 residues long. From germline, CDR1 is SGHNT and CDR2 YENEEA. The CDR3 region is CASSLEEKLDTQYF. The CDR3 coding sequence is TGTGCCAGCAGCTTAGAGGAAAAGTTAGATACGCAGTATTTT.

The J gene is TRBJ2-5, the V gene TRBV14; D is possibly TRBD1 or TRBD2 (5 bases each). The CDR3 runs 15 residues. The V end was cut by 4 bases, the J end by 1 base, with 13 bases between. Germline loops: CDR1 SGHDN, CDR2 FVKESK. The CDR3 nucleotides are TGTGCCAGCAGCCCAGTCGGGGCGGGCCAAGAGACCCAGTACTTC. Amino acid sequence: CASSPVGAGQETQYF. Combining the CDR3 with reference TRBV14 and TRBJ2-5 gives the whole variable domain EAGVTQFPSHSVIEKGQTVTLRCDPISGHDNLYWYRRVMGKEIKFLLHFVKESKQDESGMPNNRFLAERTGGTYSTLKVQPAELEDSGVYFCASSPVGAGQETQYFGPGTRLLVL.

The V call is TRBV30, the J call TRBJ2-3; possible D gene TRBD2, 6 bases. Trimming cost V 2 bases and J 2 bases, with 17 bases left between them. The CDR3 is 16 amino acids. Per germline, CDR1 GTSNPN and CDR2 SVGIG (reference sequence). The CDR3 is CAWSQGGTGVTDTQYF. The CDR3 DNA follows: TGTGCCTGGAGTCAGGGAGGAACAGGAGTCACAGATACGCAGTATTTT.

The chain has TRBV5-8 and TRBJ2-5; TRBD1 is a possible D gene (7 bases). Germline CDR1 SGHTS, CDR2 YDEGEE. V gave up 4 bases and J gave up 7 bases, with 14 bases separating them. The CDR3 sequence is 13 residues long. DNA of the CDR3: TGTGCCAGCAGCCCGGGGGACAGAGGGACCCAGTACTTC. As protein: CASSPGDRGTQYF.

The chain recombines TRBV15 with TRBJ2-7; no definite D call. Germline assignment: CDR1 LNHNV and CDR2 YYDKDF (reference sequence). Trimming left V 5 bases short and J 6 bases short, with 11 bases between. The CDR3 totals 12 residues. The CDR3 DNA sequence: TGTGCCACCAGCGACGTACGAGGCGAGCAGTACTTC. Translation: CATSDVRGEQYF.

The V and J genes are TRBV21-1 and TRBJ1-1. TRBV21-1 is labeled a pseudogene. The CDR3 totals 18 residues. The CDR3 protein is CASSKYSLPAPMNTEAFF. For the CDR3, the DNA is TGTGCCAGCAGCAAATATTCCCTGCCAGCGCCCATGAACACTGAAGCTTTCTTT.

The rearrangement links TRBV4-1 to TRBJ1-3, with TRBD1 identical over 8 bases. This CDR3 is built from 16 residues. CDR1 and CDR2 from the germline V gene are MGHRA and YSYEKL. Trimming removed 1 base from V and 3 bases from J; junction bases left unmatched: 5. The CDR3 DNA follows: TGCGCCAGCAGCCAAGGTCAGGGGGCTAGTGGAAACACCATATATTTT. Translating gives CASSQGQGASGNTIYF.

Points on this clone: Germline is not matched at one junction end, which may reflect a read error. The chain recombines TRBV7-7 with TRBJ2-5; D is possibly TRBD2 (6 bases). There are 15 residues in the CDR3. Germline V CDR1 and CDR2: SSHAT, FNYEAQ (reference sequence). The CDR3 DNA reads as TGTGCTAGCAGCCCGGGACTGGGCGTTGGGGAGACCCAGTACTTC. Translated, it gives CASSPGLGVGETQYF.

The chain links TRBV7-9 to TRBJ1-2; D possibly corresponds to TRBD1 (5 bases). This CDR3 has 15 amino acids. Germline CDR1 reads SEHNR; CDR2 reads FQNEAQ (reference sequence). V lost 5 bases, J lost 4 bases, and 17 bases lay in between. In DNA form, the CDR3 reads TGTGCCAGCAGCCCTAAGACCCCAGGGCTCTATGGCTACACCTTC. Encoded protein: CASSPKTPGLYGYTF.

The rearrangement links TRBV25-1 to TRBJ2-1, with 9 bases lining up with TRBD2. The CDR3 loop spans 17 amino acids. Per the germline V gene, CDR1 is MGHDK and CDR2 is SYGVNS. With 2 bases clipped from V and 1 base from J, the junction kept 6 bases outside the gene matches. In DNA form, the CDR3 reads TGTGCCAGCAGTGAAGGGAGCGGGAGGAGGTCCTACAATGAGCAGTTCTTC. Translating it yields CASSEGSGRRSYNEQFF.

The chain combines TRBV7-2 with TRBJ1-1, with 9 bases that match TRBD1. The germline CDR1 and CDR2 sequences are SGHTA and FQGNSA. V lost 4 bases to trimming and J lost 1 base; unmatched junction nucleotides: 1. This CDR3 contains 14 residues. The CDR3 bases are TGTGCCAGCAGCTGGACAGGGGAGAACACTGAAGCTTTCTTT. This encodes CASSWTGENTEAFF.

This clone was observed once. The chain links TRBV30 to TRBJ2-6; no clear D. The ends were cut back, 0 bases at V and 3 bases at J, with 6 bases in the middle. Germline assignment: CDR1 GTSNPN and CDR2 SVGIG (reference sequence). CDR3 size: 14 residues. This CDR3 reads CAWSVDFGANVLTF. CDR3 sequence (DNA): TGTGCCTGGAGTGTAGACTTTGGGGCCAACGTCCTGACTTTC.

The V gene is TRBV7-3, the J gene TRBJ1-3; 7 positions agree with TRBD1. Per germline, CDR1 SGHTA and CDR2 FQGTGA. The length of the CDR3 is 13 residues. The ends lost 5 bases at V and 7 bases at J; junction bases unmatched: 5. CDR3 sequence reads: CASSAQQGNTIYF. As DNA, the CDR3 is TGTGCCAGCAGCGCACAACAGGGGAACACCATATATTTT.

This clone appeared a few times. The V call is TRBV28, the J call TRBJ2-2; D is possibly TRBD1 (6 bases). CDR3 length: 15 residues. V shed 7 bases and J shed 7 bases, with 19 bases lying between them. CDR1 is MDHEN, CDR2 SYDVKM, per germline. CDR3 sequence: CASTNYARGSGELFF. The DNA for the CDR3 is TGTGCCAGCACTAACTATGCTAGGGGGAGCGGGGAGCTGTTTTTT.

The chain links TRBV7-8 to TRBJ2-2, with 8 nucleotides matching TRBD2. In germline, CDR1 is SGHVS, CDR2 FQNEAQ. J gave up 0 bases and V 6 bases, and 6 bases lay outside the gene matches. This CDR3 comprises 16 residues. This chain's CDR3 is CASRKAGATNTGELFF. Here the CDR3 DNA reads TGTGCCAGCAGAAAAGCGGGGGCCACGAACACCGGGGAGCTGTTTTTT.